This entry concerns a single T cell receptor (beta chain). Its antigen is currently unknown. Assay used: immunoSEQ multiplex PCR; TCRdb lists only in-frame clones, some missing. Of about 98,000 clones in the sample, roughly 79% are singletons; the top ten hold 15% to 20%. The data originate from a study of PD-1 blockade in classical Hodgkin lymphoma. Study information: Patients were treated with nivolumab at 3 mg/kg, and this was given intravenously every 2 weeks.

Study-wide points: Newly diagnosed patients had baseline TCR diversity that was reportedly lower than that of healthy donors. After ASCT, patients who started nivolumab under 1 year later were excluded.

V was pared by 10 bases and J by 5 bases, with 26 bases between. CDR3 size: 16 residues. In germline, CDR1 is MNHEY, CDR2 SMNVEV (reference sequence). Every single patient, without exception, relapsed after autologous stem cell transplantation, and brentuximab vedotin exposure varied. The source was peripheral blood mononuclear cells (PBMCs), collected before the second cycle of nivolumab. The rearrangement joins TRBV27 to TRBJ1-1, with D perhaps matching TRBD1 (6 bases). The receptor was derived from a human donor with classical Hodgkin lymphoma. CDR3 in DNA: TGTGCCACCTGCCTGAAGGCAGGGGAACCGATGACTGAAGCTTTCTTT. This codes for CATCLKAGEPMTEAFF.